The TCR beta chain described here comes from a study of blood T cells in healthy people across ages. In this sample, this clonotype turned up a few times. Using a J-beta primer mix together with a sample-barcoded 5' primer, a second PCR was run for about 7 to 12 cycles. TCRdb ran MiXCR on the 5' RACE reads and lists one entry per CDR3 protein. The sample holds more than 1,400,000 distinct CDR3 sequences, around two fifths seen once. The sequence came from a woman younger than 35 in good health. The sequenced sample was blood.

CDR3 protein: CASSLIRTVSYNEQFF. The CDR3 DNA follows: TGTGCCAGCAGCTTAATACGGACTGTATCCTACAATGAGCAGTTCTTC. V is TRBV7-9 and J is TRBJ2-1; a possible D gene is TRBD2 (5 bases). The length of the CDR3 is 16 residues. Trimming removed 2 bases from V and 1 base from J, with 12 bases in between. Germline V gives CDR1 SEHNR, CDR2 FQNEAQ (reference sequence).